Included here is one TCR beta chain sequence, with context. The sample contains more than one DNA sequence encoding this CDR3. Assay used: immunoSEQ multiplex PCR; TCRdb lists only in-frame clones, some missing. The table records about 400,000 clones, around 90% of them present only once. These data are taken from a study of blood T cell repertoires in COVID-19. The sequence came from a woman aged 40-49 years with acute COVID-19. Sequences were obtained from PBMCs or T cells enriched from blood (not recorded which).

The CDR3 coding sequence is TGTGCCACCAGCAGAGACAGGGGTGGCTACGAGCAGTACTTC. Translation: CATSRDRGGYEQYF. The genes are TRBV15 and TRBJ2-7; tentative D call: TRBD1 (6 bases). The germline CDR1 and CDR2 sequences are LNHNV and YYDKDF (reference sequence). CDR3 length: 14 residues. Trimming left V 0 bases short and J 3 bases short, with 9 bases between.